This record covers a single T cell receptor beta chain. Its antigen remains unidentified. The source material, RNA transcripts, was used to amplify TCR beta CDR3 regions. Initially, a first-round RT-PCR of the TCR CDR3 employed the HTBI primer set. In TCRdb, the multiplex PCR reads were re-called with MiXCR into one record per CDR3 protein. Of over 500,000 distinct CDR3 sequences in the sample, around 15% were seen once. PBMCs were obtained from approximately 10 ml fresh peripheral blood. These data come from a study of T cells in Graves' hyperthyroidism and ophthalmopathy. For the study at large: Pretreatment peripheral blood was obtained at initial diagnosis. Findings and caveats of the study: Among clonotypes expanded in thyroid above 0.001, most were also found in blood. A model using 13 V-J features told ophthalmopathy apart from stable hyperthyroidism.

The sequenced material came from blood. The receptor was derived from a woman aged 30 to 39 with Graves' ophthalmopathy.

The CDR3 sequence is CASSPRLRPAGELFF. The DNA for the CDR3 is TGTGCCAGCAGTCCGCGGTTGAGGCCGGCCGGGGAGCTGTTTTTT. This chain uses TRBV12-3 or TRBV12-4 with TRBJ2-2; no clear D gene. This CDR3 contains 15 residues. Trimming pared 5 bases from V and 6 bases from J, leaving 16 bases between.